The rows below give T cell receptor beta chains drawn from one sample of a study of T cell repertoires and Cas9 in healthy adults. Some clones are missing from TCRdb's copy, which holds only in-frame ones; the method was immunoSEQ multiplex PCR. This sample has 200 or so clones, with 70% to 90% found just once. Sequencing was carried out using SpCas9-reactive Tregs (CD4+, CD25+, CD127-, CD137+, CD154-) from PBMCs; culture status not recorded. The source of these receptors is a human donor in good health. Both conserved end residues are part of each CDR3. Fields, in order: CDR3 protein, CDR3 DNA, V gene, J gene, clone size, D gene. A D gene is named only where the DNA matches it firmly. Clone size is not always given. Where it is, it says once, few, many or a class for expanded clones.

CASSVGQSNEKLFF	TGTGCCAGCAGCGTAGGGCAGAGTAATGAAAAACTGTTTTTT	TRBV9	TRBJ1-4	once	-
CASSSPTGTGYTEAFF	TGTGCCAGCAGTTCTCCGACCGGGACAGGGTACACTGAAGCTTTCTTT	TRBV28	TRBJ1-1	-	TRBD1
CAWSQQGAGELFF	TGTGCCTGGAGCCAGCAGGGGGCCGGGGAGCTGTTTTTT	TRBV30	TRBJ2-2	-	TRBD1
CASSRGNSKETQYF	TGTGCCAGCAGTAGGGGAAACTCAAAGGAGACCCAGTACTTC	TRBV6-6	TRBJ2-5	-	-
CASTEPGLANTGELFF	TGTGCCAGCACCGAACCGGGACTAGCGAACACCGGGGAGCTGTTTTTT	TRBV28	TRBJ2-2	-	TRBD2
CASSHSSENTGELFF	TGCGCCAGCAGCCATTCCTCGGAGAACACCGGGGAGCTGTTTTTT	TRBV5-1	TRBJ2-2	-	-
CASSISQGAYEQYF	TGTGCCAGTAGTATTTCGCAGGGAGCCTACGAGCAGTACTTC	TRBV19	TRBJ2-7	-	-
CASSKGLAGGPNTGELFF	TGTGCCAGCAGCAAAGGACTAGCGGGGGGGCCGAACACCGGGGAGCTGTTTTTT	TRBV5-8	TRBJ2-2	-	TRBD2
CASSDTARGWYTEAFF	TGTGCCAGCAGCGATACCGCCAGGGGCTGGTACACTGAAGCTTTCTTT	TRBV7-6	TRBJ1-1	once	-
CASSQAGLITKNIQYF	TGTGCCAGCAGCCAAGCGGGGTTGATCACCAAAAACATTCAGTACTTC	TRBV14	TRBJ2-4	-	-
CASKGVREYTSRANVLTF	TGTGCCAGCAAAGGTGTCAGAGAGTACACAAGTCGGGCCAACGTCCTGACTTTC	TRBV5-2	TRBJ2-6	-	-
CASSLGDRGRTEAFF	TGTGCCAGCAGTTTAGGGGACAGGGGGAGGACTGAAGCTTTCTTT	TRBV28	TRBJ1-1	-	TRBD1
CASSPDLGNTGELFF	TGCGCCAGCAGCCCGGACCTGGGGAACACCGGGGAGCTGTTTTTT	TRBV4-1	TRBJ2-2	-	-
CASTLGTVNTEAFF	TGTGCCAGCACCTTAGGTACGGTGAACACTGAAGCTTTCTTT	TRBV7-9	TRBJ1-1	-	-
CASSEGYRGVFQETQYF	TGCGCCAGCAGTGAGGGTTACCGGGGGGTGTTCCAAGAGACCCAGTACTTC	TRBV10-2	TRBJ2-5	-	TRBD2
CSAGEETQYF	TGCAGTGCTGGAGAGGAGACCCAGTACTTC	TRBV20-1	TRBJ2-5	-	-
CASSLQLDPVRYF	TGTGCCAGCAGTTTACAGCTAGACCCAGTGCGGTATTTT	TRBV28	TRBJ2-3	-	-
CASRAPGAPYEQYF	TGTGCCAGCAGGGCCCCGGGGGCCCCCTACGAGCAGTACTTC	TRBV6-1	TRBJ2-7	-	-
CASSSNTGGTYEQYF	TGTGCCAGTAGTTCCAATACAGGGGGCACCTACGAGCAGTACTTC	TRBV19	TRBJ2-7	once	TRBD1
CASAPGGSSYNSPLHF	TGCGCCAGCGCCCCGGGGGGTAGCTCCTATAATTCACCCCTCCACTTT	TRBV5-1	TRBJ1-6	-	-
CASSLNIQNRKTYGYTF	TGCGCCAGCAGCTTGAACATCCAGAACCGAAAGACCTATGGCTACACCTTC	TRBV4-1	TRBJ1-2	-	-
CASRIGQSSYEQYF	TGCGCCAGCAGGATTGGGCAGAGCTCCTACGAGCAGTACTTC	TRBV5-1	TRBJ2-7	-	-
CASSVGPGTMNNEQFF	TGTGCCAGCAGCGTAGGTCCGGGCACTATGAACAATGAGCAGTTCTTC	TRBV9	TRBJ2-1	once	-
CASSEGGYGYTF	TGTGCCAGCAGTGAAGGGGGGTATGGCTACACCTTC	TRBV25-1	TRBJ1-2	-	-
CSTNHKAGTEAFF	TGCAGCACGAACCATAAAGCGGGGACTGAAGCTTTCTTT	TRBV29-1	TRBJ1-1	-	-
CASSQDRSGARGLRNTIYF	TGCGCCAGCAGCCAAGATAGGTCGGGAGCCAGGGGGCTAAGAAACACCATATATTTT	TRBV4-1	TRBJ1-3	-	TRBD1
CASSLEDRGYTF	TGCGCCAGCAGCTTGGAGGACAGGGGCTACACCTTC	TRBV5-1	TRBJ1-2	few	TRBD1